This TCR beta chain was captured by sequencing in a study of response to subunit inactivated influenza vaccine. Study-wide findings and caveats: Authors suggested each seasonal influenza vaccination recruits few new T cells.

TCRdb passed the RT-PCR reads through MiXCR, listing each CDR3 protein once. This table has approximately 300,000 distinct CDR3 sequences, 22% appearing once. This clonotype has just one count. Its target is unknown. The CDR3 runs to 16 residues. V trimming: 2 bases; J trimming: 3 bases; junction bases outside the gene matches: 4. The germline gives CDR1 SGHAT, CDR2 FQNNGV. This chain joins TRBV11-2 and TRBJ2-1; 10 positions agree with TRBD2. The TCR comes from a man aged 50 to 69 who received an inactivated influenza vaccine. Source: PBMCs from blood, taken about 20 months after vaccination. CDR3 in DNA: TGTGCCAGCAGCTTATTGGCTAGCGGGGGCTACAATGAGCAGTTCTTC. Its translation: CASSLLASGGYNEQFF.